The sample holds many counts of the clone carrying this T cell receptor (beta chain). The target antigen is unknown. The sample is drawn from a study of neurological immune-mediated disorders. Findings of the study overall: The multiple sclerosis repertoire cluster was not associated with any clinical or MRI feature. The phylogenetic placement of 18 of 34 multiple sclerosis patients' repertoires in one related-CDR3 cluster constitutes a possible signature.

In TCRdb, the 5' RACE reads were re-called with MiXCR into one record per CDR3 protein. The top ten hold approximately 8% of the sample, which has about 80,000 distinct CDR3 sequences, about 5.6% seen once. Trimming shortened V by 0 bases and J by 2 bases, and 9 bases separated the two germline ends. Germline V gene data show CDR1 as SGHRS and CDR2 as YFSETQ. There are 14 residues in the CDR3. Indicated time point: longitudinal time-point 2. The chain uses TRBV5-1 and TRBJ2-7; no clear D. Source material: PBMCs. The TCR was taken from a woman aged 60-75 years with multiple sclerosis. The CDR3 is CASSLVVSPYEQYF. CDR3 in DNA: TGCGCCAGCAGCTTGGTAGTCAGTCCCTACGAGCAGTACTTC. Drawing the rest from reference TRBV5-1 and TRBJ2-7, the complete variable domain is KAGVTQTPRYLIKTRGQQVTLSCSPISGHRSVSWYQQTPGQGLQFLFEYFSETQRNKGNFPGRFSGRQFSNSRSEMNVSTLELGDSALYLCASSLVVSPYEQYFGPGTRLTVT.